The 10 T cell receptor beta chains below all came from one sample that was sequenced in a study of blood T cell repertoires in COVID-19 (dated by TCRdb to 2020 to 2022). Libraries were constructed by the immunoSEQ multiplex PCR assay. Drawn from immuneACCESS, this table holds only the in-frame rearrangements with V and J called that TCRdb kept. Clones are partly lost; checked studies trace under half to an unresolved V gene and leave the rest unexplained. Within this sample are a few hundred thousand clones, with approximately 88% of them counted one time only. Jointly, the top ten make up 10% to 15% of the sample. Sequencing was performed on peripheral blood. These receptors came from a woman in her forties or fifties with COVID-19, enrolled during active disease.

This chain connects TRBV2 to TRBJ2-3; D unclear. The CDR3 contains 13 residues. CDR1 and CDR2 (germline): SNHLY, FYNNEI. Trimming removed 4 bases at V and 4 bases at J, with 9 bases between. The CDR3 bases are TGTGCCAGCAGTGGGATAGCCTCAGATACGCAGTATTTT. As protein: CASSGIASDTQYF. The full variable domain, completed using reference TRBV2 and TRBJ2-3, is EPEVTQTPSHQVTQMGQEVILRCVPISNHLYFYWYRQILGQKVEFLVSFYNNEISEKSEIFDDQFSVERPDGSNFTLKIRSTKLEDSAMYFCASSGIASDTQYFGPGTRLTVL.

This clone was detected once. This chain uses TRBV5-1 with TRBJ2-5; D might be TRBD1 (6 bases). Germline V gives CDR1 SGHRS, CDR2 YFSETQ. The CDR3 is made up of 16 amino acids. V was cut by 0 bases and J by 5 bases, with 17 bases left in between. This chain's CDR3 is CASSLAPGHPRETQYF. CDR3 in DNA: TGCGCCAGCAGCTTGGCACCGGGACATCCAAGGGAGACCCAGTACTTC.

The V call is TRBV24-1, the J call TRBJ1-5; 9 positions agree with TRBD1. The germline CDR1 and CDR2 sequences are KGHDR and SFDVKD. The CDR3 is 16 residues long. V dropped 4 bases and J dropped 5; count of bases not matched to a gene: 8. CDR3 amino acids: CATSDAGQGQDQPQHF. The CDR3 DNA reads as TGTGCCACCAGTGACGCGGGACAGGGACAAGATCAGCCCCAGCATTTT.

V is TRBV10-3 and J is TRBJ1-2; 9 bases map to TRBD1. With 4 bases clipped from V and 3 bases from J, the junction kept 3 bases outside the gene matches. The CDR3 sequence is 14 residues long. Germline CDR1 is ENHRY and CDR2 is SYGVKD. The CDR3 DNA reads as TGTGCCATCAGTGCGAGACAGGGGGACTATGGCTACACCTTC. Its protein is CAISARQGDYGYTF.

The rearrangement joins TRBV10-2 to TRBJ1-5, with 8 bases lining up with TRBD1. Germline values: CDR1 WSHSY, CDR2 SAAADI. Trimming cost V 10 bases and J 0 bases; bases outside gene matches: 5. This CDR3 has 14 residues. CDR3: CATGGQGSNQPQHF. Written as DNA, the CDR3 is TGCGCCACAGGAGGACAGGGTAGCAATCAGCCCCAGCATTTT.

The rearrangement joins TRBV6-1 to TRBJ1-3; 7 bases are a match to TRBD1. The CDR3 is made up of 15 amino acids. Germline V lookup: CDR1 MNHNS, CDR2 SASEGT. Germline trimming cut 2 bases from V and 5 bases from J; bases unmatched to any gene: 6. The CDR3 DNA reads as TGTGCCAGCAGTGAACCAGGGACAGAACGAAACACCATATATTTT. This sequence encodes CASSEPGTERNTIYF.

The genes are TRBV23-1 and TRBJ1-1; D is uncertain. TRBV23-1 is assigned to the ORF class and has an uncertain function. This CDR3 has 10 residues. V was trimmed by 4 bases and J by 10 bases, leaving 7 bases between them. The CDR3 sequence: CASSRSGAFF. The DNA for the CDR3 is TGCGCCAGCAGTCGGAGCGGAGCTTTCTTT.

V and J are TRBV2 and TRBJ1-5; D gene ambiguous. CDR3 length: 15 amino acids. Germline-derived CDR1 and CDR2 are SNHLY and FYNNEI. V lost 5 bases and J lost 0, with 11 bases in between. In DNA form, the CDR3 reads TGTGCCAGCAGTTCCGGCGGGTATAGCAATCAGCCCCAGCATTTT. Its translation is CASSSGGYSNQPQHF.

A single count supports this clone. The rearrangement joins TRBV30 to TRBJ2-1, with D possibly being TRBD1 (5 bases). Germline V gene sequence: CDR1 GTSNPN, CDR2 SVGIG (reference sequence). Trimming removed 1 base from V and 7 bases from J, with 14 bases in between. This CDR3 is 14 amino acids long. This CDR3 is CAWSAGPTRNEQFF. The CDR3 region has the DNA TGTGCCTGGAGTGCAGGGCCCACCAGGAATGAGCAGTTCTTC.

The rearrangement uses TRBV11-2 and TRBJ1-1, with TRBD1 as a possible D gene (5 bases). This CDR3 comprises 15 residues. Trimming stripped 3 bases from V and 5 bases from J, with 16 bases between. Germline CDR1 and CDR2: SGHAT and FQNNGV. CDR3 sequence reads: CASSFPGGLRTEAFF. CDR3 nucleotide sequence: TGTGCCAGCAGCTTCCCGGGGGGACTGAGGACTGAAGCTTTCTTT. The full variable domain, with the rest looked up from reference TRBV11-2 and TRBJ1-1, is EAGVAQSPRYKIIEKRQSVAFWCNPISGHATLYWYQQILGQGPKLLIQFQNNGVVDDSQLPKDRFSAERLKGVDSTLKIQPAKLEDSAVYLCASSFPGGLRTEAFFGQGTRLTVV.